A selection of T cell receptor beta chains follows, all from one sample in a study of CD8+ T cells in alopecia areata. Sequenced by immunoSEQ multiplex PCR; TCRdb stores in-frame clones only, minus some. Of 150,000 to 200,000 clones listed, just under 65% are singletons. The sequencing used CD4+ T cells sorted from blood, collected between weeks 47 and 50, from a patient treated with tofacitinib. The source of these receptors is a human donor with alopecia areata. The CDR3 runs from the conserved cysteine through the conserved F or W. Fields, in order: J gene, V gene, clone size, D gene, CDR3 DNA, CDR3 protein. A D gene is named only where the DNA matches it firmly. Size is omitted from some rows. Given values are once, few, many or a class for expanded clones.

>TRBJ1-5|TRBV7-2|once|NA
TGTGCCAGCAGCTTAAATTCGGGAGCGGGTCAGCCCCAGCATTTT
CASSLNSGAGQPQHF
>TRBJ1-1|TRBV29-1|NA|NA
TGCAGCGGGGGGGACACTGAAGCTTTCTTT
CSGGDTEAFF
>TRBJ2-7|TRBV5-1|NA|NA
TGCGCCAGTAGACTCGGACAGGAGGGCGAGCAGTACTTC
CASRLGQEGEQYF
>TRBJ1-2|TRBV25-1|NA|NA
TGTGCCAGCAGTGCCGGGATGGGTACCGGCGGCTACACCTTC
CASSAGMGTGGYTF
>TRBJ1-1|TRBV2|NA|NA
TGTGCCAGCAGTGCCGAGGGGAGGAGCACTGAAGCTTTCTTT
CASSAEGRSTEAFF
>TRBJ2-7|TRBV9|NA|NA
TGTGCCAGCAGCGTAGAACCCTCGTTGGAGTACGAGCAGTACTTC
CASSVEPSLEYEQYF
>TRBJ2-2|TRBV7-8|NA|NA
TGTGCCAGCAGCGAACAGGGATCCGGGGAGCTGTTTTTT
CASSEQGSGELFF
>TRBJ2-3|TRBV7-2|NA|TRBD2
TGTGCCAGCAGCCCGGGACTAGCGTTCACAGATACGCAGTATTTT
CASSPGLAFTDTQYF
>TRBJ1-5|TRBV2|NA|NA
TGTGCCAGCAGCAACGAACGTGGACAGCCCCAGCATTTT
CASSNERGQPQHF
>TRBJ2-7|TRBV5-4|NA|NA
TGTGCCAGCAGCTTGGACGCGTCCGGGACGGCCCGATCAGAGCAGTACTTC
CASSLDASGTARSEQYF
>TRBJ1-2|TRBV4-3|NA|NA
TGCGCCAGCAGCCCCGCCCCGGGGGGGGACTATGGCTACACCTTC
CASSPAPGGDYGYTF
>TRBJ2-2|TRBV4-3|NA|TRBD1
TGCGCCAGCAGCCAAGGATCAGGGGGCAGGACCGGGGAGCTGTTTTTT
CASSQGSGGRTGELFF
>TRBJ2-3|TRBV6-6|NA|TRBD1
TGTGCCAGCAGCGGACAGGGGTCCAGGGATACGCAGTATTTT
CASSGQGSRDTQYF
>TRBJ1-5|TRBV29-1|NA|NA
TGCAGCGTTCGTGATAGCAATCAGCCCCAGCATTTT
CSVRDSNQPQHF
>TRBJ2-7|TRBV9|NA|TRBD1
TGTGCCAGCAGCGAAGGGACAGAATACGAGCAGTACTTC
CASSEGTEYEQYF
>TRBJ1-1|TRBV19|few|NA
TGTGCCAGTGCCGGACAAATTGATGCTGAAGCTTTCTTT
CASAGQIDAEAFF
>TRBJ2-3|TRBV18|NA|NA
TGTGCCAGCTCACTGTACACAGATACGCAGTATTTT
CASSLYTDTQYF
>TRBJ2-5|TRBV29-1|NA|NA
TGCAGCGTGCAGGGCCGGGAGACCCAGTACTTC
CSVQGRETQYF
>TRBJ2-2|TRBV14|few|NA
TGTGCCAGCAGCCCTCTAATCGGGGAGCTGTTTTTT
CASSPLIGELFF
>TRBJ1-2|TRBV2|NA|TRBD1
TGTGCCAGCAGTGACAGGGGGAGAGGCTATGGCTACACCTTC
CASSDRGRGYGYTF
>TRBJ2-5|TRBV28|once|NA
TGTGCCTGCATCCAGGCAGGCCAAGAGACCCAGTACTTC
CACIQAGQETQYF
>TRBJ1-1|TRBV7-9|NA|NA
TGTGCCAGCGCTTCCCACGCTCGGGGGGGCGTTTCGAACACTGAAGCTTTCTTT
CASASHARGGVSNTEAFF
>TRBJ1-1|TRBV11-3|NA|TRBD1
TGTGCCAGCAGCCGCGGGACAGCCACTGAAGCTTTCTTT
CASSRGTATEAFF
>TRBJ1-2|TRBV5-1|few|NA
TGCGCCAGCAGCACAAACAGTGACGGGGCCTATGGCTACACCTTC
CASSTNSDGAYGYTF
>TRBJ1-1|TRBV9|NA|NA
TGTGCCAGCAGCGCTATGAACACTGAAGCTTTCTTT
CASSAMNTEAFF
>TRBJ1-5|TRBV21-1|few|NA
TGTGCCAGCAGGACAGGGGATCAGCCCCAGCATTTT
CASRTGDQPQHF
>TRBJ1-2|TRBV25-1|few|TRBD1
TGTGCCAGCGTGGGCCGGGGACAGGGGACTAACTATGGCTACACCTTC
CASVGRGQGTNYGYTF
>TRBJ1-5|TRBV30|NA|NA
TGTGCCTGGAGTCCCGACCTCAATCAGCCCCAGCATTTT
CAWSPDLNQPQHF
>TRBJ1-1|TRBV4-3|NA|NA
TGCGCCAGCAGCCAAGATAAGAGCCGCACTGAAGCTTTCTTT
CASSQDKSRTEAFF
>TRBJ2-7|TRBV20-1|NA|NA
TGCAGTGCTAAGCTCACAAACCACATATTC
CSAKLTNHIF
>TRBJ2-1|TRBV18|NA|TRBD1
TGTGCCAGCTCACCGGACAGGGCACCCTACAATGAGCAGTTCTTC
CASSPDRAPYNEQFF
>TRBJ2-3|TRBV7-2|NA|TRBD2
TGTGCCAGCAGCAACCCAGCGGGACTTGCAGATACGCAGTATTTT
CASSNPAGLADTQYF
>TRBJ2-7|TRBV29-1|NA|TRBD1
TGCAGCGTGGGAGACAGGGGGGACGACGAGCAGTACTTC
CSVGDRGDDEQYF